This T cell receptor (beta chain) was recovered during a study of T cell repertoires in cytomegalovirus infection. On the study more broadly: It was recently identified HLA-C-restricted and well-studied HLA-B-restricted CMV epitopes that the study used. Evidence of both CMV infection and a matching HLA type came from public TCR beta signatures. Study-wide points: The ex vivo response was dominated by HLA-C-restricted CMV-specific TCR beta clonotypes. Cumulative public TCR beta family frequency identified CMV carriers with the relevant HLA.

This clonotype has a handful of counts. As yet, its antigen is unknown. In TCRdb, the reads were re-called with MiXCR into one record per CDR3 protein. The table shows 360,000 or so distinct CDR3 sequences, with roughly 34% occurring only once. Germline-derived CDR1 and CDR2 are SGHTA and FQGNSA. V was clipped by 5 bases and J by 15 bases, with 23 bases between them. CDR3 size: 15 residues. This clonotype originated in a human donor in good health (CMV status not recorded). Some clones in this sample may be carry-over from other donors' samples. The sample consisted of cultured PBMCs, taken from culture after CMV antigen stimulation. The rearrangement links TRBV7-2 to TRBJ1-6; unclear D gene. CDR3 sequence reads: CASSRGAPGPQYLHF. Here the CDR3 DNA reads TGTGCCAGCAGCCGCGGTGCCCCGGGCCCTCAGTACCTCCACTTT.